This is a list of T cell receptor beta chains from one sample in a study of blood T cell repertoires in COVID-19. Produced via immunoSEQ multiplex PCR; TCRdb's table is partial and in-frame only. Of 110,000 to 150,000 clones in the sample, 75% to 90% were seen once. Material for sequencing was peripheral blood. The receptors derive from a woman aged 45-65 years with acute or convalescent COVID-19. Both conserved end residues are part of each CDR3. Each record gives: CDR3 length, clone size, V gene, J gene, D gene, CDR3 DNA, CDR3 protein. A D gene is named only where the DNA matches it firmly. Clone size, where shown, is once, few, many, or a class for clones that have expanded.

>17|once|TRBV18|TRBJ1-6|TRBD1
TGTGCCAGCTCACCACGGTACGGGCAGGGGGCAAGTTCACCCCTCCACTTT
CASSPRYGQGASSPLHF
>17|.|TRBV28|TRBJ1-6|.
TGTGCCAGCAGTTTATCCCAGGGGAGCTCCTATAATTCACCCCTCCACTTT
CASSLSQGSSYNSPLHF
>17|.|TRBV10-3|TRBJ1-2|TRBD1
TGTGCCATCAGTGGTCCGGGACAGGGGGCGCGGGGCTATGGCTACACCTTC
CAISGPGQGARGYGYTF
>14|.|TRBV3-1/TRBV3-2|TRBJ2-1|.
TGTGCCAGCAGCCAAGCGGGAGAATACAATGAGCAGTTCTTC
CASSQAGEYNEQFF
>13|.|TRBV6-5|TRBJ1-1|.
TGTGCCAGCACCTCTACGGGGGGCACTGAAGCTTTCTTT
CASTSTGGTEAFF
>15|.|TRBV15|TRBJ2-7|.
TGTGCCACCAGCAGAGATCTCCGTCCCGAGGGCGAGCAGTACTTC
CATSRDLRPEGEQYF
>16|.|TRBV9|TRBJ2-1|TRBD2
TGTGCCAGCAGCGTCCTAGCGGCGGGTGGGTACAATGAGCAGTTCTTC
CASSVLAAGGYNEQFF
>16|.|TRBV5-1|TRBJ2-1|TRBD2
TGCGCCAGCAGCTTGGTGGGACTAGCGGGAGGTGTTGAGCAGTTCTTC
CASSLVGLAGGVEQFF
>16|few|TRBV6-6|TRBJ2-3|TRBD1
TGTGCCAGCTCCACTGGGGGGACAGGGGGCCCGGATACGCAGTATTTT
CASSTGGTGGPDTQYF
>14|.|TRBV10-2|TRBJ1-2|.
TGCGCCAGCAGGGAGACAGTTCTATCCGATGGCTACACCTTC
CASRETVLSDGYTF
>16|.|TRBV5-1|TRBJ1-2|TRBD1
TGCGCCAGCAGCTTTATCGCCGGGACAGGGGACGGCGGCTACACCTTC
CASSFIAGTGDGGYTF
>15|.|TRBV5-4|TRBJ1-2|TRBD1
TGTGCCAGCAGCTTGGCCGGTACAGGGGGCTATGGCTACACCTTC
CASSLAGTGGYGYTF
>13|.|TRBV18|TRBJ1-1|TRBD1
TGTGCCAGCTCACCACCGACAGGGGTACAAGCTTTCTTT
CASSPPTGVQAFF
>15|.|TRBV5-1|TRBJ2-3|TRBD1
TGCGCCAGCAGCTTGGGGGACAGGCTCACAGATACGCAGTATTTT
CASSLGDRLTDTQYF
>15|.|TRBV2|TRBJ2-5|TRBD2
TGTGCCAGCAGTGCGGGACTAGCGGGAGTGGAGACCCAGTACTTC
CASSAGLAGVETQYF
>18|.|TRBV15|TRBJ2-7|TRBD2
TGTGCCACCAGCAGAGTCCTCGGGACTAGCGGGCTCTCCTACGAGCAGTACTTC
CATSRVLGTSGLSYEQYF
>12|.|TRBV4-2|TRBJ2-1|.
TGTGCCAGCAGCCAAATCAGGGATGAGCAGTTCTTC
CASSQIRDEQFF
>13|.|TRBV12-3/TRBV12-4|TRBJ2-7|.
TGTGCCAGCAGTGCCGGACTCTCCTACGAGCAGTACTTC
CASSAGLSYEQYF
>16|.|TRBV19|TRBJ1-1|TRBD1
TGTGCCAGTAGTATAGTTCCACAGGGGCCTAACACTGAAGCTTTCTTT
CASSIVPQGPNTEAFF
>13|.|TRBV19|TRBJ2-2|.
TGTGCCAGTAGTGGGACTGGCACCGGGGAGCTGTTTTTT
CASSGTGTGELFF
>16|.|TRBV6-5|TRBJ1-4|.
TGTGCCAGCAGTTACGGTTCAGGCGGGGGAAATGAAAAACTGTTTTTT
CASSYGSGGGNEKLFF
>12|.|TRBV27|TRBJ1-4|.
TGTGCCAGCAGTTCTGTCAATGAAAAACTGTTTTTT
CASSSVNEKLFF
>15|.|TRBV2|TRBJ1-5|.
TGTGCCAGCAGTGAAGGCAGGGTTAGCAATCAGCCCCAGCATTTT
CASSEGRVSNQPQHF
>15|.|TRBV5-4|TRBJ2-1|TRBD2
TGTGCCAGCAGCTATAGGACTAGCGGCCACAATGAGCAGTTCTTC
CASSYRTSGHNEQFF
>15|.|TRBV7-6|TRBJ2-1|.
TGTGCCAGCAGCTTAGTAGCGGAAATAATGGGGGAGCAGTTCTTC
CASSLVAEIMGEQFF
>14|.|TRBV6-5|TRBJ2-7|TRBD1
TGTGCCAGCACTACAGGGGGCGGAATATACGAGCAGTACTTC
CASTTGGGIYEQYF
>15|.|TRBV6-2/TRBV6-3|TRBJ1-4|.
TGTGCCAGCAGTTGGGGATTACCGGGGAATGAAAAACTGTTTTTT
CASSWGLPGNEKLFF
>15|.|TRBV5-4|TRBJ1-2|TRBD1
TGTGCCAGCAGCTTGGTGGGACAGGGGGCTGATGGCTACACCTTC
CASSLVGQGADGYTF
>15|.|TRBV5-1|TRBJ2-5|TRBD2
TGCGCCAGCGGTGCGACTAGCGGGGCCCAAGAGACCCAGTACTTC
CASGATSGAQETQYF